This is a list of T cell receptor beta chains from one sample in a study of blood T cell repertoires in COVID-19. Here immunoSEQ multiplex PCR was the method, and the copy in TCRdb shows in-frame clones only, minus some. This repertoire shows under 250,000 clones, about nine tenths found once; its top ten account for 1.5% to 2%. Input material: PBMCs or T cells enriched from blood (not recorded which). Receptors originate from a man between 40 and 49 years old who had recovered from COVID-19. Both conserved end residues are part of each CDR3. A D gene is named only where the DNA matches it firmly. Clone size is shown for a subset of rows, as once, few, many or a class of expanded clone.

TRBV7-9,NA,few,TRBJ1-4,TGTGCCAGCGCAATCGGGGAAAAACTGTTTTTT,CASAIGEKLFF
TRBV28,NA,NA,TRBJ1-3,TGTGCCAGCAGCTTGGGGGGGGTTCTCTCTGGAAACACCATATATTTT,CASSLGGVLSGNTIYF
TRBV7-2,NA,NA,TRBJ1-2,TGTGCCAGCAGCGAAGAGGGCCGTTCTTATCTTAACTATGGCTACACCTTC,CASSEEGRSYLNYGYTF
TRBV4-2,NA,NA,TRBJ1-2,TGTGCCAGCAGCCAAGTTGACAGGTACTCTGGCTACACCTTC,CASSQVDRYSGYTF
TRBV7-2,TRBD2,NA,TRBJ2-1,TGTGCCAGCAGCCTCAGCGGGAGTTGGAAAAATGAGCAGTTCTTC,CASSLSGSWKNEQFF
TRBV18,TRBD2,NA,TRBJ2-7,TGTGCCAGCTCCCAGGGAGCGGGAGGGCTCTACGAGCAGTACTTC,CASSQGAGGLYEQYF
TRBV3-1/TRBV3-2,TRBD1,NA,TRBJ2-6,TGTGCCAGCAGCCCCCCGACAGGGACCGGGGCCAACGTCCTGACTTTC,CASSPPTGTGANVLTF
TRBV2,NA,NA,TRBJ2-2,TGTGCCAGCACCTCAGGAACCGATCTGAACACCGGGGAGCTGTTTTTT,CASTSGTDLNTGELFF
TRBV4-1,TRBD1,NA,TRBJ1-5,TGCGCCAGCAGCCAAGGGACAGGGGGCGTTCAGCCCCAGCATTTT,CASSQGTGGVQPQHF
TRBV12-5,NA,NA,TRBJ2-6,TGTGCTAGTGGTTCGACAGGATTAAGCTCTGGGGCCAACGTCCTGACTTTC,CASGSTGLSSGANVLTF
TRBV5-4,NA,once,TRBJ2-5,TGTGCCAGCAGCTTGAATGCGGAGACCCAGTACTTC,CASSLNAETQYF
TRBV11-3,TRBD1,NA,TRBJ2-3,TGTGCCAGCAGCGCGGACAGGGGCACAGATACGCAGTATTTT,CASSADRGTDTQYF
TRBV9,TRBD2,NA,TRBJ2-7,TGTGCCAGCAGCCGGGGGACGGGAGGATACGAGCAGTACTTC,CASSRGTGGYEQYF
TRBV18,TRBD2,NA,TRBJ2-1,TGTGCCAGCTCACCAATGCGACTAGCGGGGGCCCGGAGTCTAGGGAATGAGCAGTTCTTC,CASSPMRLAGARSLGNEQFF
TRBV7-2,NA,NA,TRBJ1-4,TGTGCCAGCAGCTTAGTTGGGGGGGGAACTAATGAAAAACTGTTTTTT,CASSLVGGGTNEKLFF
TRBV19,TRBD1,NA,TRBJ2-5,TGTGCCAGTAGTTCCCAGGGGGCAGGGGAGACCCAGTACTTC,CASSSQGAGETQYF
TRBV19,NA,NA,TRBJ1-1,TGTGCCAGTAGTATTCAGGGTGGTCGCACTGAAGCTTTCTTT,CASSIQGGRTEAFF
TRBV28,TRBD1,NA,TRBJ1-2,TGTGCCAGCGGCAGGGGGCAGTATGGCTACACCTTC,CASGRGQYGYTF
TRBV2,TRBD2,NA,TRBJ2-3,TGTGCCAGCAGCCCGGGACTAGCGGGAGTAGATACGCAGTATTTT,CASSPGLAGVDTQYF
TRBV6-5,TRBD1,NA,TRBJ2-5,TGTGCCAGCAGCTCCGGACAGGGTTGGCAGACCCAGTACTTC,CASSSGQGWQTQYF
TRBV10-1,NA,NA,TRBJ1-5,TGCGCCAGCAGTGATCACATCTCAGCCCAGCATTTT,CASSDHISAQHF
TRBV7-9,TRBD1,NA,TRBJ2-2,TGTGCCAGCAGCCCCGGACAGGGCGCCCCGGGCGCCGGGGAGCTGTTTTTT,CASSPGQGAPGAGELFF
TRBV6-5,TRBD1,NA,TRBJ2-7,TGTGCCAGCAGCGGGGGGACAGGGCTTACCTACGAGCAGTACTTC,CASSGGTGLTYEQYF
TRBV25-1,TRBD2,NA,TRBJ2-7,TGTGCCAGCAGTGAGGTCGCGGGAGGGGACCACGAGCAGTACTTC,CASSEVAGGDHEQYF
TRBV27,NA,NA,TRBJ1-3,TGTGCCAGCAGTCTCTCCAACAGGGCTGGAAACACCATATATTTT,CASSLSNRAGNTIYF
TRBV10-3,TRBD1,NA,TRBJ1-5,TGTGCCATCAGTGAGGCAGGGGGCGGCCAGCCCCAGCATTTT,CAISEAGGGQPQHF
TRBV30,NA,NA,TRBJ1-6,TGTGCCTGGAGTGCCGGGGTCGATTCACCCCTCCACTTT,CAWSAGVDSPLHF
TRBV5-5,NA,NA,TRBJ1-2,TGTGCCAGCAGCTTGGCCGCCAGTGTTAACTATGGCTACACCTTC,CASSLAASVNYGYTF
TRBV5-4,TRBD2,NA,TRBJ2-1,TGTGCCAGCAGCTCCACCCCCGGGAGGGAGTTCTTC,CASSSTPGREFF
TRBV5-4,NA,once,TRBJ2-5,TGTGCCAGCAGCTTACAGGGTGGGGAGACCCAGTACTTC,CASSLQGGETQYF
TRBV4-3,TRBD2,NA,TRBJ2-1,TGCGCCAGCAGCCAAGGCGCTAGCTCGGGGGGGGCCAATGGAAATGAGCAGTTCTTC,CASSQGASSGGANGNEQFF
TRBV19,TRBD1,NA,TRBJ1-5,TGTGCCAGTAGTATAGATCTTTGGACAGGGAGCAATCAGCCCCAGCATTTT,CASSIDLWTGSNQPQHF
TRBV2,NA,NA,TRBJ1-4,TGTGCCAGCACCGAGCGGGAAAAACTGTTTTTT,CASTEREKLFF
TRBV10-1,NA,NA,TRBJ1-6,TGCGCCAGCAGACACAGGCCGAGCTCCTATAATTCACCCCTCCACTTT,CASRHRPSSYNSPLHF
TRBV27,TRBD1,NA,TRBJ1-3,TGTGCCAGCGCGAGGACAGGCCCACTCTACTCTGGAAACACCATATATTTT,CASARTGPLYSGNTIYF
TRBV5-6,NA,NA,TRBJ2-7,TGTGCCAGCAGCCTGGCGCGAGGGTTGGAGTACTTC,CASSLARGLEYF
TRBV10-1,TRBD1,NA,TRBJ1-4,TGCGCCAGCGGCCAGACAGGGCAGGGCAATCCTAATGAAAAACTGTTTTTT,CASGQTGQGNPNEKLFF
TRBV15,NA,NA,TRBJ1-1,TGTGCCACCAGCAGAGCGGGTCAGGGGCGAGGTGAAGCTTTCTTT,CATSRAGQGRGEAFF
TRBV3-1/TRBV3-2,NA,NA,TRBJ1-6,TGTGCCAGCAGCCTCATTAAGGGAGGGAGCTCACCCCTCCACTTT,CASSLIKGGSSPLHF
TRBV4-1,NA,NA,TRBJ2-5,TGCGCCAGCAGCCAAGCCTCAGAGTCCCCGGGGACCCAGTACTTC,CASSQASESPGTQYF
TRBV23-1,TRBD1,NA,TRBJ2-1,TGCGCCAGCAGTCGTGCAGGGGGCCTGGTAACCTCCTACAATGAGCAGTTCTTC,CASSRAGGLVTSYNEQFF
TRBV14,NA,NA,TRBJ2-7,TGTGCCAGCAGCCAAGGGCGGGATGCCCCCTCCTACGAGCAGTACTTC,CASSQGRDAPSYEQYF
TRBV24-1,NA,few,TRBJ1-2,TGTGCCACCAGTTCCGGCTATGGCTACACCTTC,CATSSGYGYTF
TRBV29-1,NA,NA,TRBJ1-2,TGCAGCGTTGAAACAGGGATCGGCTATGGCTACACCTTC,CSVETGIGYGYTF
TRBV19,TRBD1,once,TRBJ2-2,TGTGCCAGTAGTATTATGAGACAAGGGGGCAAATTCATACCCGGGGAGCTGTTTTTT,CASSIMRQGGKFIPGELFF
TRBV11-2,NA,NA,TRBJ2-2,TGTGCCAGCACCCAAAGCGGGAACACCGGGGAGCTGTTTTTT,CASTQSGNTGELFF